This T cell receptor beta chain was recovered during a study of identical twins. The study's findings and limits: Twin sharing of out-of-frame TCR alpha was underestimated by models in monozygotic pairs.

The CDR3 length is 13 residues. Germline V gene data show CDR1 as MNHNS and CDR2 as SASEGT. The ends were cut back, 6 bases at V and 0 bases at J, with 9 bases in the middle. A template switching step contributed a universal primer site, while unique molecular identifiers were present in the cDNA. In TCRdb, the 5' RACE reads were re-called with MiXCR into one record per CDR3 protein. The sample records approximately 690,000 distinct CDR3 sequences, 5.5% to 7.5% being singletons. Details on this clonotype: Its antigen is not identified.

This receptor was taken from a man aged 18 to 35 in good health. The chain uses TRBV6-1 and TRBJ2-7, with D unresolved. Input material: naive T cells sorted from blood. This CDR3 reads CASRLPYSYEQYV. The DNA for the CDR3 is TGTGCCAGCAGACTTCCTTACTCCTACGAGCAGTACGTC.